This TCR beta chain is drawn from a study of T cell responses to AZD1222 COVID-19 vaccine. CDR1 is GTSNPN, CDR2 SVGIG, per germline (reference sequence). Trimming shortened V by 4 bases and J by 0 bases, and 15 bases separated the two germline ends. The CDR3 is 15 amino acids. Regarding the study as a whole: Reports say nearly half of spike-specific TCRs go after unmutated variant regions. White British donors predominated, females outnumbered males, and clonal diversity was possibly underestimated. Among AZD1222 vaccinees, only 5 to 7 were seropositive at baseline.

Analysis merged second doses at about 4 or about 12 weeks. A word on this clone: Antigen: not known.

Libraries were prepared by immunoSEQ multiplex PCR; TCRdb keeps only in-frame clonotypes and omits some of them. This table has 150,000 to 200,000 clones, roughly 90% appearing once. This clonotype originated in an adult who received the AZD1222 COVID-19 vaccine. The J gene is TRBJ1-1, the V gene TRBV30; D possibly corresponds to TRBD1 (5 bases). The specimen comprised peripheral blood, sampled 28 days after the second AZD1222 dose. The DNA for the CDR3 is TGTGCCTGGATAGACAGAGACAACATGAACACTGAAGCTTTCTTT. This translates into CAWIDRDNMNTEAFF.